Each of the 2 T cell receptor beta chains below was sequenced from the same sample in a study of identical twins. In TCRdb, the 5' RACE reads were re-called with MiXCR into one record per CDR3 protein. The profile shows about 1.7 million distinct CDR3 sequences, 25% to 35% of them singletons. Sequences were obtained from cord blood. The receptors originated from a newborn girl in good health.

The chain carries TRBV25-1 and TRBJ2-2; D not resolved. CDR1 and CDR2 (germline): MGHDK, SYGVNS. CDR3 length: 16 amino acids. Trimming removed 5 bases at V and 8 bases at J, with 21 bases between. CDR3 in amino acids: CASSRPGGRSSGELFF. The CDR3 DNA is TGTGCCAGCAGTCGTCCGGGCGGCAGGTCCTCAGGGGAGCTGTTTTTT.

This clonotype was picked up many times. The chain uses TRBV6-2 or TRBV6-3 and TRBJ2-1; no firm D call. CDR3 length equals 14 residues. The V end lost 6 bases, the J end lost 1 base, and 10 bases lay between the germline ends. Germline loops: CDR1 MNHEY, CDR2 SVGEGT. The CDR3 DNA follows: TGTGCCAGCAGCGCCTTAAGTTCCTACAATGAGCAGTTCTTC. This translates into CASSALSSYNEQFF.